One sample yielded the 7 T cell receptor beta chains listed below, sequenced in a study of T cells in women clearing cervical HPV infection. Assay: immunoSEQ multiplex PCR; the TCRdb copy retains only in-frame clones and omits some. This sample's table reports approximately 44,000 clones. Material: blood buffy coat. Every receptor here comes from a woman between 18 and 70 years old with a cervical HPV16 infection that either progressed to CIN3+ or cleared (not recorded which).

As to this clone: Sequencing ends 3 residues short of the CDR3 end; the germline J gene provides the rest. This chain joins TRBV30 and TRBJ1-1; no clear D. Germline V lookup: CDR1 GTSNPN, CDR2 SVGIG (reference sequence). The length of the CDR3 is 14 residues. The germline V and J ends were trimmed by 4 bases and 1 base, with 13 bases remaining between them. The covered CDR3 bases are TGTGCCTGGAAGAAATTAACAGCGAACACTGAA. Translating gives CAWKKLTANTE. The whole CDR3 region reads CAWKKLTANTEAFF.

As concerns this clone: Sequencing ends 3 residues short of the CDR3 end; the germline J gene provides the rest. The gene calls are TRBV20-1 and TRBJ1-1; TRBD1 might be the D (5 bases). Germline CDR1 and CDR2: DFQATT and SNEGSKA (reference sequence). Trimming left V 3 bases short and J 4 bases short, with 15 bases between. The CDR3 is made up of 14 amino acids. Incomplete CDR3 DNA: TGCAGTGCTAGTCTTACAGGAATGGGCACTGAA. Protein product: CSASLTGMGTE. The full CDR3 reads CSASLTGMGTEAFF.

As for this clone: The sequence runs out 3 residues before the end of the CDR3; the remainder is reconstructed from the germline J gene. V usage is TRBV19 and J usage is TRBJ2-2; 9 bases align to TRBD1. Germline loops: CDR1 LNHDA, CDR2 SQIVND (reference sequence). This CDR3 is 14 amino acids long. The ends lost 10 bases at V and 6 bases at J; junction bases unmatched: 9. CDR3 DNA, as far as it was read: TGTGCCATCTCTCCGGGACAGGGTTCCGGGGAG. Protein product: CAISPGQGSGE. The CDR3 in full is CAISPGQGSGELFF.

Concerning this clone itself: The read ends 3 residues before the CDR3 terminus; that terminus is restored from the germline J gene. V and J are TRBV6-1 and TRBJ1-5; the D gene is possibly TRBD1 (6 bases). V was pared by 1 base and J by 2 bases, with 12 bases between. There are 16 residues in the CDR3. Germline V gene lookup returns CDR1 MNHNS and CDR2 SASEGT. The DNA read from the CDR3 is TGTGCCAGCAGTGAAGGTGGGGGCCGGGGCAATCAGCCC. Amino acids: CASSEGGGRGNQP. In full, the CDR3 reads CASSEGGGRGNQPQHF.

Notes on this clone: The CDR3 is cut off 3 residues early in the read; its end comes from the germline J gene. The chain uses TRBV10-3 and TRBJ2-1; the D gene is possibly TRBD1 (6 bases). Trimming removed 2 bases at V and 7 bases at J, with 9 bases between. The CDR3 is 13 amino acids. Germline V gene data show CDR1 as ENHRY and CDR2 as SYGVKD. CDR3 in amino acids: CAISETTGNEQFF. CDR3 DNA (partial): TGTGCCATCAGTGAGACTACAGGGAATGAG.

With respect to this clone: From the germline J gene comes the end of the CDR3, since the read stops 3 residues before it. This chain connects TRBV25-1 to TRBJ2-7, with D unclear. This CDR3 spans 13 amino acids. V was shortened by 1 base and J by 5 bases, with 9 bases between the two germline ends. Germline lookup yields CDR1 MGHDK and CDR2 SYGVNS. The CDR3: CASSEWIRDEQYF. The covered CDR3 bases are TGTGCCAGCAGTGAATGGATAAGGGACGAG.

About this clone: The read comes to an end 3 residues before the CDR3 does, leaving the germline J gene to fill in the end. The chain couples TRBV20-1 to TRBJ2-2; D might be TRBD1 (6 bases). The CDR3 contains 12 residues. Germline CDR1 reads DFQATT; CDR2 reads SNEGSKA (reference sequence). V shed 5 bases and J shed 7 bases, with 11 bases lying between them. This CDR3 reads CSASQGVGELFF. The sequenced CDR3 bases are TGCAGTGCTTCACAGGGAGTCGGGGAG.